The 27 T cell receptor beta chains in this list originate from one sample, sequenced in a study of CD8+ T cells in alopecia areata. After isolation, RNA underwent reverse transcription to generate cDNA as the sequencing template. TCRdb's table, derived via immunoSEQ multiplex PCR, lists solely in-frame clones and lacks some. The sample consists of 140,000 to 150,000 clones, around three fifths of them appearing once. The source was CD4+ T cells sorted from blood, collected at week 0. The source is a human donor with alopecia areata.

This rearrangement joins TRBV2 to TRBJ1-5; D is perhaps TRBD1 (6 bases). Germline CDR1 reads SNHLY; CDR2 reads FYNNEI. The CDR3 totals 12 residues. V was cut by 5 bases and J by 11 bases, with 13 bases left in between. The CDR3 sequence: CASSLQGWAQHF. The CDR3 DNA is TGTGCCAGCAGTCTACAGGGCTGGGCCCAGCATTTT.

This clone was observed a handful of times. The chain is built from TRBV30 and TRBJ1-1, with D unclear. This CDR3 has 13 amino acids. CDR1 is GTSNPN and CDR2 is SVGIG in the germline V gene (reference sequence). The V and J ends lost 4 bases and 0 bases respectively, with 9 bases between them. CDR3 coding DNA: TGTGCCTGGAAGAACCCAGTGAACACTGAAGCTTTCTTT. Encoded protein: CAWKNPVNTEAFF.

This chain connects TRBV9 to TRBJ2-1; TRBD2 matches 7 bases. This CDR3 has 16 amino acids. With 3 bases clipped from V and 10 bases from J, the junction kept 16 bases outside the gene matches. Per the germline V gene, CDR1 is SGDLS and CDR2 is YYNGEE. The CDR3 sequence: CASSATTSVGFGEQFF. As DNA, the CDR3 is TGTGCCAGCAGCGCAACAACTAGCGTCGGGTTCGGGGAGCAGTTCTTC.

CDR3 amino acids: CASSPDSFGETQYF. For the CDR3, the DNA is TGTGCCAGCAGCCCGGACTCCTTCGGGGAGACCCAGTACTTC. The chain carries TRBV6-5 and TRBJ2-5, with D possibly being TRBD2 (5 bases). Germline V gene data show CDR1 as MNHEY and CDR2 as SVGAGI. The germline V and J ends were trimmed by 6 bases and 5 bases, with 16 bases remaining between them. The CDR3 is 14 amino acids.

J is TRBJ2-5 and V is TRBV29-1; weak D call: TRBD1 (6 bases). This CDR3 is built from 11 residues. Germline V lookup: CDR1 SQVTM, CDR2 ANQGSEA. V dropped 6 bases and J dropped 5 bases, with 10 bases sitting between them. The CDR3 sequence is CSVGTRETQYF. CDR3 nucleotides: TGCAGCGTCGGGACAAGGGAGACCCAGTACTTC.

V and J are TRBV10-3 and TRBJ2-5; D might be TRBD2 (5 bases). This CDR3 spans 13 amino acids. Germline loops: CDR1 ENHRY, CDR2 SYGVKD. With 8 bases removed from V and 2 bases from J, the gap between germline ends came to 12 bases. The CDR3 spells CAIAGAVQETQYF. As DNA, the CDR3 is TGTGCCATCGCTGGAGCGGTTCAAGAGACCCAGTACTTC.

This clone has only a few counts. J is TRBJ2-5 and V is TRBV30, with TRBD1 matching over 7 bases. V was clipped by 1 base and J by 5 bases; unmatched bases: 1. Germline V gene data show CDR1 as GTSNPN and CDR2 as SVGIG (reference sequence). The CDR3 runs 12 residues. The CDR3 loop reads CAWSGQGETQYF. The CDR3, as DNA: TGTGCCTGGAGTGGACAGGGTGAGACCCAGTACTTC.

This clone was counted a single time. The V and J genes are TRBV19 and TRBJ2-2, with TRBD1 matching over 7 bases. This CDR3 has 15 residues. With V trimmed by 7 bases and J by 4 bases, 9 bases remained unmatched. Germline V lookup: CDR1 LNHDA, CDR2 SQIVND (reference sequence). The CDR3 nucleotides are TGTGCCAGTACCTATGGACAGGCACCCACCGGGGAGCTGTTTTTT. This codes for CASTYGQAPTGELFF.

The rearrangement joins TRBV30 to TRBJ1-2, with a possible D match to TRBD1 (5 bases). V was pared by 4 bases and J by 5 bases, with 8 bases between. The CDR3 is made up of 11 amino acids. Germline assignment: CDR1 GTSNPN and CDR2 SVGIG (reference sequence). The CDR3 DNA reads as TGTGCCTGGACGACAGCATATGGCTACACCTTC. Translation gives CAWTTAYGYTF. The full variable domain, its missing parts supplied by reference TRBV30 and TRBJ1-2, is SQTIHQWPATLVQPVGSPLSLECTVEGTSNPNLYWYRQAAGRGLQLLFYSVGIGQISSEVPQNLSASRPQDRQFILSSKKLLLSDSGFYLCAWTTAYGYTFGSGTRLTVV.

This clone came up a few times. The CDR3 here is CSAMAWRRRGETQYF. CDR3 sequence (DNA): TGCAGCGCCATGGCCTGGCGGCGGCGAGGGGAGACCCAGTACTTC. The rearrangement joins TRBV29-1 to TRBJ2-5; tentatively, D is TRBD2 (5 bases). This CDR3 spans 15 amino acids. Deletions cut 7 bases from V and 5 bases from J, with 23 bases between. Germline V gene sequence: CDR1 SQVTM, CDR2 ANQGSEA.

This chain links TRBV5-6 with TRBJ2-3; TRBD2 agrees at 13 bases. The CDR3 consists of 19 residues. The germline gives CDR1 SGHDT, CDR2 YYEEEE. Trimming cost V 4 bases and J 6 bases; bases outside gene matches: 17. The CDR3 DNA is TGTGCCAGCAGCCACGGAAGACTAGCGGGGGGCCAAACTTCGGATACGCAGTATTTT. It yields the protein CASSHGRLAGGQTSDTQYF.

This clone was counted between two and nine times. The CDR3 coding sequence is TGTGCCAGCAGCCCCGCGGGACTAAGCACAGATACGCAGTATTTT. This codes for CASSPAGLSTDTQYF. The chain uses TRBV7-2 and TRBJ2-3; 7 nucleotides align to TRBD2. V shed 5 bases, J shed 0 bases, and the junction held 5 bases outside the gene matches. The CDR3 runs 15 residues. CDR1 is SGHTA and CDR2 is FQGNSA in the germline V gene.

This chain links TRBV20-1 with TRBJ2-7; D is unresolved. Trimming took off 5 bases at V and 3 bases at J, with 5 bases between the two ends. The germline CDR1 and CDR2 sequences are DFQATT and SNEGSKA (reference sequence). The CDR3 is 10 residues long. CDR3 region: CSAGDYEQYF. The CDR3 nucleotides are TGCAGTGCTGGGGACTACGAGCAGTACTTC.

This clone was seen a handful of times. Other DNA sequences within the sample encode an identical CDR3. The chain is built from TRBV2 and TRBJ1-5; 9 positions agree with TRBD1. Germline loops: CDR1 SNHLY, CDR2 FYNNEI. The CDR3 covers 14 residues. V gave up 5 bases and J gave up 2 bases; unmatched junction bases: 1. CDR3 in DNA: TGTGCCAGCAGTCGACAGGGGGGCAATCAGCCCCAGCATTTT. Residues: CASSRQGGNQPQHF.

V and J are TRBV13 and TRBJ1-2, with D uncertain. The CDR3 is 12 residues long. CDR1 and CDR2 (germline): PRHDT, FYEKMQ (reference sequence). V lost 3 bases, J lost 4 bases, and 6 bases lay in between. The CDR3 is CASSFGGYGYTF. CDR3 bases: TGTGCCAGCAGCTTCGGAGGCTATGGCTACACCTTC.

This rearrangement joins TRBV4-1 to TRBJ1-2; D ambiguous. Germline loops: CDR1 MGHRA, CDR2 YSYEKL. V dropped 1 base and J dropped 4 bases, with 7 bases sitting between them. The CDR3 loop spans 13 amino acids. CDR3 sequence reads: CASSQGPRYGYTF. The CDR3 DNA follows: TGCGCCAGCAGCCAAGGGCCTCGCTATGGCTACACCTTC.

V gene TRBV7-2 combines with J gene TRBJ2-5; D is possibly TRBD1 (5 bases). The CDR3 loop spans 12 amino acids. With 5 bases removed from V and 5 bases from J, the gap between germline ends came to 9 bases. Germline CDR1 and CDR2: SGHTA and FQGNSA. The CDR3 reads CASSLSGETQYF. Written as DNA, the CDR3 is TGTGCCAGCAGCCTCTCAGGGGAGACCCAGTACTTC.

J is TRBJ1-5 and V is TRBV6-1; TRBD1 aligns across 8 bases. The germline CDR1 and CDR2 sequences are MNHNS and SASEGT. The CDR3 is 15 amino acids. Trimming removed 4 bases from V and 2 bases from J; junction bases left unmatched: 4. The CDR3 sequence: CASSVGQGGNQPQHF. The CDR3 nucleotides read TGTGCCAGCAGTGTCGGACAGGGCGGCAATCAGCCCCAGCATTTT.

The CDR3 region is CASSAGGSAPGYGYTF. In DNA, the CDR3 is TGTGCCAGCAGCGCGGGGGGATCGGCTCCGGGCTATGGCTACACCTTC. V gene TRBV9 combines with J gene TRBJ1-2, with D tentatively TRBD1 (5 bases). CDR1 SGDLS and CDR2 YYNGEE come from the germline V gene. Trimming took off 3 bases at V and 4 bases at J, with 19 bases between the two ends. The CDR3 length is 16 residues. Drawing the rest from reference TRBV9 and TRBJ1-2, the complete variable domain is DSGVTQTPKHLITATGQRVTLRCSPRSGDLSVYWYQQSLDQGLQFLIQYYNGEERAKGNILERFSAQQFPDLHSELNLSSLELGDSALYFCASSAGGSAPGYGYTFGSGTRLTVV.

The genes are TRBV23-1 and TRBJ2-3; the D call may be TRBD1 or TRBD2 (5 bases each). TRBV23-1 is assigned to the ORF class and has an uncertain function. This CDR3 is built from 14 residues. V was clipped by 5 bases and J by 6 bases, with 15 bases between them. Here the CDR3 DNA reads TGCGCCAGCAGTTGGGGACGTCTTATGGATACGCAGTATTTT. Amino acids: CASSWGRLMDTQYF.

This chain uses TRBV5-1 with TRBJ1-3, with unresolved D. Trimming removed 0 bases at V and 0 bases at J, with 10 bases between. The CDR3 extends over 16 amino acids. Germline values: CDR1 SGHRS, CDR2 YFSETQ. The CDR3 spells CASSLEGRASGNTIYF. The CDR3 DNA reads as TGCGCCAGCAGCTTGGAGGGCCGAGCCTCTGGAAACACCATATATTTT.

This clone showed up just a few times. This sequence joins TRBV5-6 and TRBJ2-2; D is possibly TRBD2 (5 bases). Trimming took 3 bases from V and 5 from J, leaving 11 bases between them. The CDR3 totals 14 residues. The germline V gene encodes CDR1 SGHDT and CDR2 YYEEEE. DNA for the CDR3: TGTGCCAGCAGCTACCAGACTATGACCGGGGAGCTGTTTTTT. As protein: CASSYQTMTGELFF.

This CDR3 is CSVDRDIQETQYF. The CDR3 DNA is TGCAGCGTTGACCGGGACATACAAGAGACCCAGTACTTC. V is TRBV29-1 and J is TRBJ2-5; a weak D match, TRBD1 (6 bases). CDR3 length: 13 amino acids. The germline gives CDR1 SQVTM, CDR2 ANQGSEA. V lost 3 bases and J 2 bases, leaving 10 bases between the germline ends.

This clone came up a few times. This chain links TRBV2 with TRBJ1-5; 11 bases align to TRBD1. This CDR3 has 14 residues. After removal of 4 bases from V and 8 bases from J, the junction contained 4 bases not matched to a gene. Germline CDR1 SNHLY, CDR2 FYNNEI. The CDR3 DNA reads as TGTGCCAGCAGTGGGACAGGGGGCGTAGAGCCCCAGCATTTT. Amino acid sequence: CASSGTGGVEPQHF.

V and J are TRBV29-1 and TRBJ1-1, with 7 bases identical to TRBD1. The junction had 7 bases not matched to a gene; V was cut back by 6 bases and J by 0 bases. This CDR3 has 14 amino acids. Germline CDR1 and CDR2: SQVTM and ANQGSEA. CDR3: CSVPRDRVNTEAFF. The CDR3 DNA follows: TGCAGCGTCCCCCGGGACAGAGTGAACACTGAAGCTTTCTTT.

The J gene is TRBJ1-6, the V gene TRBV2, with a weak D call TRBD1 (6 bases). CDR1 and CDR2 from the germline V gene are SNHLY and FYNNEI. Trimming stripped 1 base from V and 7 bases from J, with 11 bases between. The CDR3 runs to 15 residues. CDR3 coding DNA: TGTGCCAGCAGTGAAGTGGGGGGGCCCAATTCACCCCTCCACTTT. Amino acid sequence: CASSEVGGPNSPLHF.

This sequence joins TRBV7-2 and TRBJ2-7; 10 positions agree with TRBD1. The CDR3 has 15 residues. V gave up 2 bases and J gave up 1 base; unmatched junction bases: 2. The germline gives CDR1 SGHTA, CDR2 FQGNSA. The CDR3 sequence: CASSLRTGGSYEQYF. CDR3 DNA sequence: TGTGCCAGCAGCTTACGGACAGGGGGATCCTACGAGCAGTACTTC.